The 27 T cell receptor beta chains below come from one sample, sequenced in a study of OX40 agonist ivuxolimab in advanced cancers. The protocol was immunoSEQ multiplex PCR, while the TCRdb copy is restricted to in-frame clones and leaves out a portion. The table records 60,000 to 75,000 clones, roughly 83% of them present only once. Sequencing used CD4+ or CD8+ T cells sorted from blood, obtained in a trial of the OX40 agonist ivuxolimab. These receptor sequences come from an adult with an advanced solid tumor such as melanoma, head and neck, liver or kidney cancer.

The sample holds one count of this clone. The chain uses TRBV28 and TRBJ2-3; 10 nucleotides align to TRBD1. Per germline, CDR1 MDHEN and CDR2 SYDVKM. The CDR3 sequence is 15 residues long. J lost 3 bases, V lost 7 bases, and 7 bases had no gene match. The CDR3 reads CASTTWGQGTDTQYF. CDR3 nucleotides: TGTGCCAGCACCACCTGGGGACAGGGGACAGATACGCAGTATTTT.

The chain links TRBV6-6 to TRBJ2-7; D ambiguous. V was trimmed by 5 bases and J by 1 base, leaving 12 bases between them. Germline-derived CDR1 and CDR2 are MNHNY and SVGAGI (reference sequence). This CDR3 contains 14 residues. The CDR3 DNA is TGTGCCAGCAGTCACCGGCAGGTATCCTACGAGCAGTACTTC. Translation: CASSHRQVSYEQYF.

The rearrangement links TRBV7-9 to TRBJ2-5; D is unresolved. This CDR3 comprises 13 residues. The V gene's germline CDR1 is SEHNR and CDR2 FQNEAQ (reference sequence). Trimming took off 2 bases at V and 5 bases at J, with 9 bases between the two ends. The CDR3 DNA is TGTGCCAGCAGCTTATCTATGGGGGAGACCCAGTACTTC. The encoded protein is CASSLSMGETQYF.

In this sample, this clone turned up once. The genes are TRBV9 and TRBJ1-2, with a tentative D call TRBD1 (5 bases). Trimming took 2 bases from V and 2 from J, leaving 7 bases between them. The CDR3 runs 13 residues. Germline-derived CDR1 and CDR2 are SGDLS and YYNGEE. CDR3 sequence reads: CASSVRQNYGYTF. The DNA for the CDR3 is TGTGCCAGCAGCGTCCGACAGAACTATGGCTACACCTTC. Complete variable domain (other parts from reference TRBV9 and TRBJ1-2): DSGVTQTPKHLITATGQRVTLRCSPRSGDLSVYWYQQSLDQGLQFLIQYYNGEERAKGNILERFSAQQFPDLHSELNLSSLELGDSALYFCASSVRQNYGYTFGSGTRLTVV.

The chain couples TRBV18 to TRBJ2-5; TRBD2 aligns across 15 bases. The V and J ends lost 4 bases and 3 bases, in that order; junction bases with no gene match: 9. This CDR3 spans 18 amino acids. From germline, CDR1 is KGHSH and CDR2 LQKENI. The CDR3 reads CASSRGLAGGPREETQYF. CDR3 coding DNA: TGTGCCAGCTCACGTGGACTAGCGGGAGGGCCTAGGGAAGAGACCCAGTACTTC.

This clone was detected once. The chain couples TRBV5-1 to TRBJ2-2; D may be TRBD2 (5 bases). Between the trimmed V and J ends, which lost 0 bases and 2 bases, there was a span of 11 bases. The CDR3 runs to 16 residues. CDR1 is SGHRS, CDR2 YFSETQ, per germline. The CDR3 here is CASSLAGVSNTGELFF. For the CDR3, the DNA is TGCGCCAGCAGCTTGGCCGGGGTCAGCAACACCGGGGAGCTGTTTTTT.

Comment on this clone: Other DNA variants within this sample encode the same CDR3. V gene TRBV9 combines with J gene TRBJ2-5; D might be TRBD2 (6 bases). The CDR3 sequence is 13 residues long. Trimming pared 0 bases from V and 3 bases from J, leaving 6 bases between. Germline CDR1 is SGDLS and CDR2 is YYNGEE. Here the CDR3 reads CASSVGGEETQYF. CDR3 sequence (DNA): TGTGCCAGCAGCGTAGGGGGGGAAGAGACCCAGTACTTC.

The chain is built from TRBV5-1 and TRBJ2-6; 10 bases line up with TRBD2. J gave up 0 bases and V 4 bases, and 10 bases lay outside the gene matches. Germline CDR1 is SGHRS and CDR2 is YFSETQ. This CDR3 is 19 amino acids long. Here the CDR3 DNA reads TGCGCCAGCAGCGGGTGGAGCGGGAGGGAGCTCTCTGGGGCCAACGTCCTGACTTTC. Protein: CASSGWSGRELSGANVLTF.

The V and J genes are TRBV4-3 and TRBJ2-5; D is ambiguous. V was shortened by 4 bases and J by 1 base, with 13 bases between the two germline ends. This CDR3 comprises 15 residues. Germline lookup yields CDR1 LGHNA and CDR2 YSLEER. The CDR3 region has the DNA TGCGCCAGCAGCCCCCTTTTCAGGAGCCAAGAGACCCAGTACTTC. This codes for CASSPLFRSQETQYF.

The chain carries TRBV2 and TRBJ1-3; D not certain. V lost 4 bases and J lost 0, with 13 bases in between. The CDR3 is made up of 16 amino acids. In germline, CDR1 is SNHLY, CDR2 FYNNEI. The CDR3 is CASSVGGRVSGNTIYF. The CDR3 coding sequence is TGTGCCAGCAGTGTAGGAGGGCGCGTCTCTGGAAACACCATATATTTT.

This rearrangement joins TRBV29-1 to TRBJ1-2, with D hard to call. Trimming shortened V by 3 bases and J by 4 bases, and 9 bases separated the two germline ends. Germline CDR1 and CDR2: SQVTM and ANQGSEA. The CDR3 length is 12 residues. The CDR3: CSVDFALYGYTF. The CDR3 DNA follows: TGCAGCGTTGATTTTGCCCTCTATGGCTACACCTTC.

The chain recombines TRBV7-8 with TRBJ1-2, with D perhaps TRBD1 (5 bases). CDR3 length: 13 residues. The germline gives CDR1 SGHVS, CDR2 FQNEAQ. V shed 3 bases and J shed 3 bases, with 8 bases lying between them. The CDR3 loop is CASSFGGDYGYTF. CDR3 DNA: TGTGCCAGCAGCTTTGGGGGGGACTATGGCTACACCTTC.

The chain employs TRBV9 and TRBJ2-1, with TRBD2 matching over 15 bases. The germline CDR1 and CDR2 sequences are SGDLS and YYNGEE. Trimming took 4 bases from V and 6 from J; bases not matched to a gene: 8. The CDR3 is 17 residues long. CDR3 bases: TGTGCCAGCAGCCTCCGGACTAGCGGGAGGGCAGGCAATGAGCAGTTCTTC. This sequence encodes CASSLRTSGRAGNEQFF. The variable domain in full, with the rest retrieved from reference TRBV9 and TRBJ2-1, is DSGVTQTPKHLITATGQRVTLRCSPRSGDLSVYWYQQSLDQGLQFLIQYYNGEERAKGNILERFSAQQFPDLHSELNLSSLELGDSALYFCASSLRTSGRAGNEQFFGPGTRLTVL.

The V call is TRBV5-1, the J call TRBJ2-7; 8 bases are a match to TRBD1. The CDR3 is made up of 14 amino acids. V shed 4 bases, J shed 5 bases, and the junction held 8 bases outside the gene matches. Germline lookup yields CDR1 SGHRS and CDR2 YFSETQ. CDR3 loop: CASSRSTGDNEQYF. The CDR3 nucleotides are TGCGCCAGCAGCAGATCGACAGGGGACAACGAGCAGTACTTC.

V is TRBV5-1 and J is TRBJ1-2, with a possible D match to TRBD1 (5 bases). V was trimmed by 2 bases and J by 4 bases, leaving 18 bases between them. This CDR3 region has 16 residues. Per germline, CDR1 SGHRS and CDR2 YFSETQ. Here the CDR3 DNA reads TGCGCCAGCAGCTTAGGGACTCGAGAGGCGCGCTATGGCTACACCTTC. This gives the protein CASSLGTREARYGYTF.

A few counts support this clone. This chain uses TRBV7-9 with TRBJ1-2; D unclear. CDR1 SEHNR and CDR2 FQNEAQ come from the germline V gene (reference sequence). CDR3 size: 12 residues. The ends were cut back, 5 bases at V and 4 bases at J, with 8 bases in the middle. CDR3 nucleotides: TGTGCCAGCAGCCTCCAGTCCTATGGCTACACCTTC. It is translated as CASSLQSYGYTF.

The V gene is TRBV18, the J gene TRBJ2-1, with 10 bases identical to TRBD1. The germline V gene has CDR1 KGHSH and CDR2 LQKENI. Losses at the gene ends were 6 bases for V and 3 bases for J; bases not matched to a gene: 2. This CDR3 is built from 14 residues. The CDR3 loop is CASSGTGDYNEQFF. The CDR3 nucleotides read TGTGCCAGCTCCGGGACAGGGGACTACAATGAGCAGTTCTTC.

This clone has only one observation. This chain connects TRBV9 to TRBJ2-7; 8 bases are a match to TRBD2. The CDR3 is 15 residues long. The germline CDR1 and CDR2 sequences are SGDLS and YYNGEE. The V gene end was trimmed by 0 bases and the J gene end by 0 bases; junction bases not matched to a gene: 2. The CDR3 loop reads CASSVEGTSSYEQYF. The DNA of the CDR3 is TGTGCCAGCAGCGTAGAGGGGACTAGCTCCTACGAGCAGTACTTC.

V is TRBV6-5 and J is TRBJ2-3; perhaps TRBD2 as D (5 bases). CDR1 MNHEY and CDR2 SVGAGI come from the germline V gene. The V end lost 4 bases, the J end lost 0 bases, and 5 bases lay between the germline ends. This CDR3 comprises 13 residues. The CDR3 bases are TGTGCCAGCAGTTGGACTAGCACAGATACGCAGTATTTT. This gives the protein CASSWTSTDTQYF.

The chain joins TRBV6-5 to TRBJ2-1; tentative D call: TRBD1 (5 bases). Trimming took off 5 bases at V and 6 bases at J, with 11 bases between the two ends. CDR1 and CDR2 (germline): MNHEY, SVGAGI. CDR3 size: 13 residues. The chain's CDR3 is CASSLRQTNEQFF. The CDR3 DNA follows: TGTGCCAGCAGTCTTAGACAGACCAATGAGCAGTTCTTC.

This clone was detected once. This chain links TRBV5-4 with TRBJ2-7, with D tentatively TRBD1 (6 bases). CDR1 is SGHNT, CDR2 YYREEE, per germline (reference sequence). Trimming shortened V by 0 bases and J by 2 bases, and 12 bases separated the two germline ends. This CDR3 has 15 amino acids. The CDR3 protein is CASSLAGDTPYEQYF. CDR3 in DNA: TGTGCCAGCAGCTTGGCCGGGGACACTCCCTACGAGCAGTACTTC.

This sequence joins TRBV21-1 and TRBJ2-3. TRBV21-1 represents a pseudogene. The CDR3 sequence is 18 residues long. The DNA for the CDR3 is TGTGCCAGCAGCAATAGTCACTTGCAGTTCGCTGGCACAGATACGCAGTATTTT. It yields the protein CASSNSHLQFAGTDTQYF.

The V gene is TRBV18, the J gene TRBJ1-1; D is uncertain. Trimming took off 5 bases at V and 1 base at J, with 11 bases between the two ends. This CDR3 contains 14 residues. The germline V gene has CDR1 KGHSH and CDR2 LQKENI. CDR3 loop: CASSLWGGNTEAFF. CDR3 DNA sequence: TGTGCCAGCTCATTATGGGGAGGGAACACTGAAGCTTTCTTT.

The CDR3 DNA follows: TGTGCCAGCAGCTTGGTTGCGGGAGCGGGAAACACCATATATTTT. This sequence encodes CASSLVAGAGNTIYF. This chain links TRBV5-5 with TRBJ1-3; D uncertain. Germline CDR1 SGHKS, CDR2 YYEKEE (reference sequence). Between the trimmed V and J ends, which lost 0 bases and 4 bases, there was a span of 11 bases. This CDR3 is 15 amino acids long. Full variable domain (remainder filled in from reference TRBV5-5 and TRBJ1-3): DAGVTQSPTHLIKTRGQQVTLRCSPISGHKSVSWYQQVLGQGPQFIFQYYEKEERGRGNFPDRFSARQFPNYSSELNVNALLLGDSALYLCASSLVAGAGNTIYFGEGSWLTVV.

The chain couples TRBV7-2 to TRBJ1-1; TRBD1 agrees at 9 bases. Germline trimming cut 6 bases from V and 12 bases from J; bases unmatched to any gene: 14. The CDR3 extends over 14 amino acids. Germline V gene lookup returns CDR1 SGHTA and CDR2 FQGNSA. CDR3 in amino acids: CASSWDRARSGTFF. The CDR3 DNA is TGTGCCAGCAGTTGGGACAGGGCGAGATCGGGAACTTTCTTT.

This clone was seen just once. V usage is TRBV7-2 and J usage is TRBJ2-5; possible D gene TRBD2, 5 bases. Germline loops: CDR1 SGHTA, CDR2 FQGNSA. This CDR3 comprises 11 residues. V gave up 2 bases and J gave up 11 bases, with 9 bases separating them. This chain's CDR3 is CASSLTEEQYF. CDR3 nucleotide sequence: TGTGCCAGCAGCTTAACGGAGGAGCAGTACTTC.

This clone occurred once. The V call is TRBV2, the J call TRBJ2-1; 11 bases fit TRBD2. The CDR3 is 17 amino acids. With V trimmed by 0 bases and J by 5 bases, 6 bases remained unmatched. CDR1 SNHLY and CDR2 FYNNEI come from the germline V gene. The CDR3 coding sequence is TGTGCCAGCAGTGAAGCCTCCGGGACTAGCGGAGACAATGAGCAGTTCTTC. As protein: CASSEASGTSGDNEQFF.